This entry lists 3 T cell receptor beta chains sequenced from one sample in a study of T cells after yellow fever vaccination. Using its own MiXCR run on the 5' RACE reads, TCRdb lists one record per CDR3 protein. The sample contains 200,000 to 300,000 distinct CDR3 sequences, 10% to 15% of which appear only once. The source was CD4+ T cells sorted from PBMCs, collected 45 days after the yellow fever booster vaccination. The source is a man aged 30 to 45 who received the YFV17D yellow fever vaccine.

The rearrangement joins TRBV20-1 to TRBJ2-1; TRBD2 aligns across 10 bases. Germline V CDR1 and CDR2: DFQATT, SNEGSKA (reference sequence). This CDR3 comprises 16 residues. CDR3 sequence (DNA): TGCATTGGAGAGACTAGCGGGTCCCGGTCCTACAATGAGCAGTTCTTC. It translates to CIGETSGSRSYNEQFF.

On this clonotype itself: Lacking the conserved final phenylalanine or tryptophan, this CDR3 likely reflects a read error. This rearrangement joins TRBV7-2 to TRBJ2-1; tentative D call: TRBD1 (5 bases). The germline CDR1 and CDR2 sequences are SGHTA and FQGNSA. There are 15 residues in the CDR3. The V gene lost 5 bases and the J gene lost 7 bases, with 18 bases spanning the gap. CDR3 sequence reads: CASSTQDQGGNEQFI. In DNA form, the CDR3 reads TGTGCCAGCAGCACCCAGGATCAGGGTGGAAATGAGCAGTTCATC.

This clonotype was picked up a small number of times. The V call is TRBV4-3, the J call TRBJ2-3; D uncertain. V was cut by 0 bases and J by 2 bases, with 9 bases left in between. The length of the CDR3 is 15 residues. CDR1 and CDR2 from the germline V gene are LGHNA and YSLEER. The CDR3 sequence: CASSQDFGNTDTQYF. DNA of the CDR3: TGCGCCAGCAGCCAAGATTTTGGAAACACAGATACGCAGTATTTT.